Sequencing of this T cell receptor beta chain was carried out in a study of cytomegalovirus exposure and HLA in healthy donors. Findings of the study overall: A later analysis reported that several of the most significant clusters appeared to be linked to common viral pathogens, among them Epstein-Barr virus. Prior analysis indicated that the majority of TCR beta V segments exhibited productivity approximately 90% or approximately 30% of the time. Rarity marked most TCR sequences, yet some public TCRs occurred in many donors.

As to this clone: What it recognizes is unknown.

Unmatched junction bases numbered 13, after V lost 10 bases and J lost 9 bases. The CDR3 has 14 amino acids. Germline lookup yields CDR1 LNHDA and CDR2 SQIVND (reference sequence). The PCR employed 60 Vbeta primers together with 13 Jbeta primers. Data came from immunoSEQ multiplex PCR; TCRdb stores just in-frame clones and leaves some out. This table holds 120,000 to 150,000 clones, 70% to 75% found once. The rearrangement uses TRBV19 and TRBJ2-4; 9 bases align to TRBD2. The sample comprised PBMCs. This TCR was sampled from a human donor in good health. The CDR3 spells CATSGAGGLVIQYF. CDR3 sequence (DNA): TGTGCCACTAGCGGGGCGGGAGGGCTAGTCATTCAGTACTTC.